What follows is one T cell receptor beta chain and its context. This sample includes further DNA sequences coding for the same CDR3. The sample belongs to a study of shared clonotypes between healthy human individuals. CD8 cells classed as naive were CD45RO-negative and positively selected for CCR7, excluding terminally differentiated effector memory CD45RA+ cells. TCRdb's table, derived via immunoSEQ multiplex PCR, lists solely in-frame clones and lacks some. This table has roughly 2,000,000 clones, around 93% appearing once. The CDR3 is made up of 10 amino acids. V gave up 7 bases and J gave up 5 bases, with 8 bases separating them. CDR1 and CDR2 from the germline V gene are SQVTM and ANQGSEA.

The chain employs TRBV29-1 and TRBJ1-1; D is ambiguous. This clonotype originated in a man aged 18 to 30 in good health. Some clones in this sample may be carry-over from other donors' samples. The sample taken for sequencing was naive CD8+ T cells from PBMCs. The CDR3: CSAGGTEAFF. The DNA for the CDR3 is TGCAGCGCGGGCGGGACTGAAGCTTTCTTT.